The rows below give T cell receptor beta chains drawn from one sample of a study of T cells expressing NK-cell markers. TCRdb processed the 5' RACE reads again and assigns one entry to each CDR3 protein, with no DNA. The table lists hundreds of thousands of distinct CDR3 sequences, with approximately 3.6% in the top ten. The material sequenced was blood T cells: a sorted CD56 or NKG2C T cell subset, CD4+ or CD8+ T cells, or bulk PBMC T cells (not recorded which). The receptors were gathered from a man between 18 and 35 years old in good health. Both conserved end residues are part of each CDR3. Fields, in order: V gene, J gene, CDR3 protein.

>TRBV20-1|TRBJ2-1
CSVPRGQGRHNEQFF
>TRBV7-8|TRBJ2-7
CASRGNPYEQYF
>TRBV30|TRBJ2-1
CAWNGGSGIGEQFF
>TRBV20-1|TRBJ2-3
CSAAWGREDTQYF
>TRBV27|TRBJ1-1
CASSSAGGHTEAFF
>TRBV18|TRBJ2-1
CASSPVPGLAGLYNEQFF
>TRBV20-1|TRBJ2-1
CSARDPGRSYNEQFF
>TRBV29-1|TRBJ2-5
CSVVPGQGGGTQYF
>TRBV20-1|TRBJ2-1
CSARDTWTEQFF
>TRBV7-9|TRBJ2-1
CASKPTGVSYNEQFF
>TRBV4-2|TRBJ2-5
CASSQDNGKRARETQYF
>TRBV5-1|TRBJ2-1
CASSPDRDIEQFF
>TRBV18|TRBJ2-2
CASSPRTGGRSNTGELFF
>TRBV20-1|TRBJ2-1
CSASTSGSSEEQFF
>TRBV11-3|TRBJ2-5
CASSLRAASIQETQYF
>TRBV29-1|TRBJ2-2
CSVVAGDTGELFF
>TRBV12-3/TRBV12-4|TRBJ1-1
CASSAAGIGNTEAFF
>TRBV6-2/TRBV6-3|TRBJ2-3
CASRPGTYTDTQYF
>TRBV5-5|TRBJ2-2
CASSLRQGARPVIGELFF
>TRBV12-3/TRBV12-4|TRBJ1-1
CASSPGQVEAFF
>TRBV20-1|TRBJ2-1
CSAPRLAGSYNEQFF
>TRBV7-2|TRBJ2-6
CASSQRRSGANVLTF
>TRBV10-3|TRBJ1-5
CAISESIRNQPQHF
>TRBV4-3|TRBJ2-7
CASSQELSSTDYEQYF
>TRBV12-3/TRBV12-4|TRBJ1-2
CASSRGIDYGYTF
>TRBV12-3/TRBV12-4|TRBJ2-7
CASSPGTSGGYEQYF
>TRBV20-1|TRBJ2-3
CSAIPGTSAQQDTQYF
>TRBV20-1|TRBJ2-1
CSARTGHNEQFF
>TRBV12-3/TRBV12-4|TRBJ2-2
CASSFSPGGRHTGELFF
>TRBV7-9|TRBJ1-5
CASSPDSQNQPQHF
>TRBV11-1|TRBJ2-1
CASSLTGREQFF
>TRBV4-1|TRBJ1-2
CASSPVGSGADYGYTF
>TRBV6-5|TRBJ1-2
CASSSTGGPLGYTF
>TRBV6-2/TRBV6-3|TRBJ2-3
CASRPLGEWNTQYF
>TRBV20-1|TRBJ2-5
CSVGSRRGQETQYF
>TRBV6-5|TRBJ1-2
CASSYNTGRGGYTF
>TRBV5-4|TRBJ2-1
CASSSGGLAGPSYNEQFF
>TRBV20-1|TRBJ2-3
CSARDLTATDTQYF
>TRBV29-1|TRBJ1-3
CSVVSGNTIYF
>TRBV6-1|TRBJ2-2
CASTSTEDTGELFF
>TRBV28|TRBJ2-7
CASSLHRGAIDGYEQYF
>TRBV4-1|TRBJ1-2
CASSPSHRDPGPGYGYTF
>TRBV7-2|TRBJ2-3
CASSDRARTDTQYF
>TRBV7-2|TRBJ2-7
CASSLGLESSYEQYF
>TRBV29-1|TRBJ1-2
CSVLQGSYGYTF